A single sample gave rise to the 7 T cell receptor beta chains below, sequenced in a study of blood T cell repertoires in COVID-19 (dated by TCRdb to about 2020). Libraries were built with the immunoSEQ multiplex PCR assay. Entries here come from immuneACCESS through TCRdb and include only in-frame sequences with V and J called. Some clones fail to appear in such tables; in the studies checked, an unresolved V gene covers under half of the shortfall, and the cause of the remainder is unknown. The sample has 200,000 to 250,000 clones on record, roughly 85% of them singletons. The ten largest account for around 2.9% of the sample. Sample: peripheral blood. The receptors were gathered from a man aged 50-59 years who had recovered from COVID-19.

This chain connects TRBV28 to TRBJ2-7; 7 bases are shared with TRBD1. The CDR3 has 15 amino acids. With V trimmed by 6 bases and J by 2 bases, 10 bases remained unmatched. The V gene's germline CDR1 is MDHEN and CDR2 SYDVKM. Here the CDR3 DNA reads TGTGCCAGCAGCCCCTCGACAGGGACCGCCTACGAGCAGTACTTC. Translating it yields CASSPSTGTAYEQYF.

This clone has just one count. The chain is built from TRBV27 and TRBJ1-4, with 7 nucleotides matching TRBD1. Germline CDR1 MNHEY, CDR2 SMNVEV (reference sequence). V shed 7 bases and J 8 bases; nucleotides not matched to a gene: 10. The CDR3 contains 14 residues. CDR3 coding DNA: TGTGCCAGCACACAGACAGGGACTCAGGAAAAACTGTTTTTT. Its translation: CASTQTGTQEKLFF.

The genes are TRBV12-3 or TRBV12-4 and TRBJ2-7, with D unclear. Trimming cost V 4 bases and J 2 bases, with 6 bases left between them. The length of the CDR3 is 12 residues. CDR3 loop: CASSSQTYEQYF. CDR3 coding DNA: TGTGCCAGCAGTTCCCAGACCTACGAGCAGTACTTC.

The chain joins TRBV18 to TRBJ1-1; D is perhaps TRBD1 (5 bases). CDR1 is KGHSH, CDR2 LQKENI, per germline. Trimming removed 7 bases from V and 0 bases from J, with 18 bases in between. The CDR3 is 16 amino acids. Here the CDR3 reads CASLPADSRMNTEAFF. DNA of the CDR3: TGTGCCAGCTTACCCGCCGACAGCAGAATGAACACTGAAGCTTTCTTT.

The V gene is TRBV3-1 (or the pseudogene TRBV3-2), the J gene TRBJ2-7; 11 positions match TRBD2. There are 14 residues in the CDR3. The J segment lost 6 bases and the V segment lost 5 bases, leaving 6 bases of the junction unmatched. CDR1 LGHDT and CDR2 YNNKEL come from the germline V gene (reference sequence). The CDR3 DNA is TGTGCCAGCAGCGGAACTAGCGGGAGTAGCGAGCAGTACTTC. Protein sequence: CASSGTSGSSEQYF.

The CDR3 region has the DNA TGTGCCAGCAGTTTATCGGTGCTAGCGGAGCAGTACTTC. Translation: CASSLSVLAEQYF. The chain joins TRBV27 to TRBJ2-7, with a tentative D call TRBD2 (6 bases). Per the germline V gene, CDR1 is MNHEY and CDR2 is SMNVEV (reference sequence). V was cut by 0 bases and J by 7 bases, with 10 bases left in between. There are 13 residues in the CDR3.

This CDR3 reads CASSEARWGGTYNEQFF. CDR3 nucleotide sequence: TGTGCCAGCAGTGAAGCGCGATGGGGAGGCACGTACAATGAGCAGTTCTTC. This chain links TRBV6-1 with TRBJ2-1; a possible D gene is TRBD2 (6 bases). Germline V gene sequence: CDR1 MNHNS, CDR2 SASEGT. V lost 0 bases, J lost 4 bases, and 16 bases lay in between. CDR3 length equals 17 residues.